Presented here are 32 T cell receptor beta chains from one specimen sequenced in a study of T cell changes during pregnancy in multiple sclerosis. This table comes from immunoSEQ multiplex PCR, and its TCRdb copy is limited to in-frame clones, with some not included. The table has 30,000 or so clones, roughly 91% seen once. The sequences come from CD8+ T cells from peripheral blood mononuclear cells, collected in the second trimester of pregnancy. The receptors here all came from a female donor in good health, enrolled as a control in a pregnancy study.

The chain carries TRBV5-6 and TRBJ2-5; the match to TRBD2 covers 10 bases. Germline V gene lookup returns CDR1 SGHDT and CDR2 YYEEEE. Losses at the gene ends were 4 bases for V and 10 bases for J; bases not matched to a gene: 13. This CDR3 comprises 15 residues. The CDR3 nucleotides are TGTGCCAGCAGCGGCCAAGCGGGGGGGCCCGAGGGCCAGTACTTC. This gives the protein CASSGQAGGPEGQYF. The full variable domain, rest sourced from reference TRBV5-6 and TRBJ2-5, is DAGVTQSPTHLIKTRGQQVTLRCSPKSGHDTVSWYQQALGQGPQFIFQYYEEEERQRGNFPDRFSGHQFPNYSSELNVNALLLGDSALYLCASSGQAGGPEGQYFGPGTRLLVL.

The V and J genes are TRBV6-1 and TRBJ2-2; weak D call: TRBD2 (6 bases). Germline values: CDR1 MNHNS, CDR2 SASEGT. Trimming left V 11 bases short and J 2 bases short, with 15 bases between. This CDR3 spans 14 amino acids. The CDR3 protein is CASPEGPNTGELFF. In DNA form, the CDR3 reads TGTGCCTCTCCGGAGGGACCAAACACCGGGGAGCTGTTTTTT.

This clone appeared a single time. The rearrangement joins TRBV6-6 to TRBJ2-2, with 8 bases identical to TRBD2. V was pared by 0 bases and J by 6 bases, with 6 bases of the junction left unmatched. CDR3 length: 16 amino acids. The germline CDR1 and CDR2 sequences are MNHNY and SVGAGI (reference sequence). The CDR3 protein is CASSYSETSAAGELFF. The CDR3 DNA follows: TGTGCCAGCAGTTACTCAGAGACTAGCGCGGCCGGGGAGCTGTTTTTT.

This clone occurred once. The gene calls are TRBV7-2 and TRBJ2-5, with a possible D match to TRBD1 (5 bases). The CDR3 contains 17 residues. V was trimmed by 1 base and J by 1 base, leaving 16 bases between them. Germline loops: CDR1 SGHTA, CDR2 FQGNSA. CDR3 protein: CASSLDKGHVIQETQYF. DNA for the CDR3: TGTGCCAGCAGCTTAGATAAGGGGCATGTGATCCAAGAGACCCAGTACTTC.

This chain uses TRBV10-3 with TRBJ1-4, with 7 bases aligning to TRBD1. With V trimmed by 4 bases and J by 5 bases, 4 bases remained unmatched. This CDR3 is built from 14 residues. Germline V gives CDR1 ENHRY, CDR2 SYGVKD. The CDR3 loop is CAISGTGENEKLFF. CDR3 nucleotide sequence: TGTGCCATCAGTGGGACAGGCGAGAATGAAAAACTGTTTTTT.

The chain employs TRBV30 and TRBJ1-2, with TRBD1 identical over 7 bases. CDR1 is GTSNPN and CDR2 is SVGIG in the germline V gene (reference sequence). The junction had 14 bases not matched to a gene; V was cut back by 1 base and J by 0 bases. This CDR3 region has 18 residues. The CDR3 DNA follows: TGTGCCTGGAGTGCGCGGACAGGACCGGCGGTAGCTAACTATGGCTACACCTTC. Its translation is CAWSARTGPAVANYGYTF.

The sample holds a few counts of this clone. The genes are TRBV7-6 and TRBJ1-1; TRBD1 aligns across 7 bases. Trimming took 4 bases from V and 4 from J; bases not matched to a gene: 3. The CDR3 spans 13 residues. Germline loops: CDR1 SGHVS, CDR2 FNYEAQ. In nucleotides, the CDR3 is TGTGCCAGCAGCTCGGGACAGATCACTGAAGCTTTCTTT. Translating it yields CASSSGQITEAFF.

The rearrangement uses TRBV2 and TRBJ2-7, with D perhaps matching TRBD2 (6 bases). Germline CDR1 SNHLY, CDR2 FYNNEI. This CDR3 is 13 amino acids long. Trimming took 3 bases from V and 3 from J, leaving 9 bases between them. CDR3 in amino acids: CASSEAGYYEQYF. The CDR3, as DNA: TGTGCCAGCAGTGAGGCGGGGTACTACGAGCAGTACTTC.

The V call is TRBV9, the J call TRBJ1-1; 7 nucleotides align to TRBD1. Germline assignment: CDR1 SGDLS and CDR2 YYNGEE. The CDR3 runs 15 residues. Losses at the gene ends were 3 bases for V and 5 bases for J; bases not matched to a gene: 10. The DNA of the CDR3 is TGTGCCAGCAGCGATACCGGGACAGAAAGGACTGAAGCTTTCTTT. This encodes CASSDTGTERTEAFF.

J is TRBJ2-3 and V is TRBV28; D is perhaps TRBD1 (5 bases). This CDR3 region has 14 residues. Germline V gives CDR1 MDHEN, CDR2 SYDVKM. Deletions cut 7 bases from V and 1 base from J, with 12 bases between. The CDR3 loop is CASTVLGGTDTQYF. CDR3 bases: TGTGCCAGCACCGTATTAGGGGGCACAGATACGCAGTATTTT.

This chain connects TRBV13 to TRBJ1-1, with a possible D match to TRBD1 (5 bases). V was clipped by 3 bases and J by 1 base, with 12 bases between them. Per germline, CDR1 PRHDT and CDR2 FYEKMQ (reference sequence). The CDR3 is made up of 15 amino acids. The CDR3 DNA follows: TGTGCCAGCAGCTTCGTCGGGCAGGGGAACACTGAAGCTTTCTTT. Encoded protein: CASSFVGQGNTEAFF.

CDR3 bases: TGTGCCAGCAGCTTAGGATCCGGGACAGGGAGCTATGGCTACACCTTC. It codes for CASSLGSGTGSYGYTF. J is TRBJ1-2 and V is TRBV7-9; TRBD1 agrees at 9 bases. Looked up from germline, CDR1 is SEHNR and CDR2 is FQNEAQ (reference sequence). The trim removed 1 base at V and 4 bases at J, leaving 7 bases unmatched. The CDR3 has 16 amino acids.

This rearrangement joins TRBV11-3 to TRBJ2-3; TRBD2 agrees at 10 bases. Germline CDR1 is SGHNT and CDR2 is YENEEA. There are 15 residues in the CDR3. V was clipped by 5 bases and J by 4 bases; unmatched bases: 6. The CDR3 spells CASSPGAGGPDTQYF. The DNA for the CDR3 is TGTGCCAGCAGCCCCGGAGCGGGGGGGCCAGATACGCAGTATTTT.

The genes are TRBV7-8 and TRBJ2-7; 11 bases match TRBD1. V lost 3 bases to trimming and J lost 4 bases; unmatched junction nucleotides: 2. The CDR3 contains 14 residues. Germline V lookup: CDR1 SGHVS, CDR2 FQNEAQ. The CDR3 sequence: CASSLDRGLYEQYF. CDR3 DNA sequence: TGTGCCAGCAGCTTGGACAGGGGGCTATACGAGCAGTACTTC. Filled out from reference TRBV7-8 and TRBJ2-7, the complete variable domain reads GAGVSQSPRYKVAKRGQDVALRCDPISGHVSLFWYQQALGQGPEFLTYFQNEAQLDKSGLPSDRFFAERPEGSVSTLKIQRTQQEDSAVYLCASSLDRGLYEQYFGPGTRLTVT.

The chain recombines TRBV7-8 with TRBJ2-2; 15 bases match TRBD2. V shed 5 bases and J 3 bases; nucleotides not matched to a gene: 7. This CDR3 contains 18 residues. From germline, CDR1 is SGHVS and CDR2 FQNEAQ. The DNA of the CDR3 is TGTGCCAGCAGCCCAGGACTAGCGGGGGGGAAGGACACCGGGGAGCTGTTTTTT. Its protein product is CASSPGLAGGKDTGELFF.

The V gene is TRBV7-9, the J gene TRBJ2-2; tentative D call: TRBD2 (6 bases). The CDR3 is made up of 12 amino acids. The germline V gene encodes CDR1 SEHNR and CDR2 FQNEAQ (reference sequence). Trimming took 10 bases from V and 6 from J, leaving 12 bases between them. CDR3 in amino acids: CATLGGAGELFF. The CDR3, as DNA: TGTGCCACCCTCGGGGGTGCCGGGGAGCTGTTTTTT.

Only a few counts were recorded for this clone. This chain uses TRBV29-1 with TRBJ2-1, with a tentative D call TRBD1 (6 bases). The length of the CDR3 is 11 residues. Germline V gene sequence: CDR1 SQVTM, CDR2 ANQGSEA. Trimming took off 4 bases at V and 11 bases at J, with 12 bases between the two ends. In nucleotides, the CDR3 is TGCAGCGTTGTTTACGGACAGAAGCAGTTCTTC. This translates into CSVVYGQKQFF.

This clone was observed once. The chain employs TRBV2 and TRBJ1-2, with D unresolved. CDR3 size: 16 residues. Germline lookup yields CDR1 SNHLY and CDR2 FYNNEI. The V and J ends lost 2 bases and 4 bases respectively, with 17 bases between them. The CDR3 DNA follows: TGTGCCAGCAGTGAACTAGACCGACGACTGTCCTATGGCTACACCTTC. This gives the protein CASSELDRRLSYGYTF.

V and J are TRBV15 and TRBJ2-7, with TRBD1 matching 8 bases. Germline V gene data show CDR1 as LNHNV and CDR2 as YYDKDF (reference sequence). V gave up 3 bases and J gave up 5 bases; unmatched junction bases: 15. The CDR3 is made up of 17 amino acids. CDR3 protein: CATSRGEDRVYSDEQYF. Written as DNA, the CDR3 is TGTGCCACCAGCAGGGGGGAGGACAGGGTATACTCGGACGAGCAGTACTTC.

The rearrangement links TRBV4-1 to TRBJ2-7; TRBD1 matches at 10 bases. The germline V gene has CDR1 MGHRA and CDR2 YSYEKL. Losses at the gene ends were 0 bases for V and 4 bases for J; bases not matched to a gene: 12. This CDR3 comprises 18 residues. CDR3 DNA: TGCGCCAGCAGCCAAGATATATTTGCGGGACAGGGGCGTTACGAGCAGTACTTC. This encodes CASSQDIFAGQGRYEQYF.

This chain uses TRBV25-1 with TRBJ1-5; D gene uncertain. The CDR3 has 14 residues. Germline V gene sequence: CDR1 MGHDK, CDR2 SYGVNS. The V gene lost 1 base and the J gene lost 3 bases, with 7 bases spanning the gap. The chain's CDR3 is CASSEWGDNQPQHF. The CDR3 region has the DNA TGTGCCAGCAGTGAATGGGGAGACAATCAGCCCCAGCATTTT.

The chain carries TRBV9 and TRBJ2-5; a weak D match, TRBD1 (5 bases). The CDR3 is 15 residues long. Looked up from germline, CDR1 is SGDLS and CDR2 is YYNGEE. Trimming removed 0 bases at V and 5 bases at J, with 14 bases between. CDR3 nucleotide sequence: TGTGCCAGCAGCGTAGTTGTTCAGGGTTTGGAGACCCAGTACTTC. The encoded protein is CASSVVVQGLETQYF.

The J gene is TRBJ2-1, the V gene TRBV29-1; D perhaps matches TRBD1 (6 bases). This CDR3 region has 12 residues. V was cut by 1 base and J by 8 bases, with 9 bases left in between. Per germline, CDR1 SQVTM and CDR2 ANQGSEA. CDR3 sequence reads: CSVEGTGYEQFF. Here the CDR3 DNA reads TGCAGCGTTGAAGGCACAGGGTATGAGCAGTTCTTC.

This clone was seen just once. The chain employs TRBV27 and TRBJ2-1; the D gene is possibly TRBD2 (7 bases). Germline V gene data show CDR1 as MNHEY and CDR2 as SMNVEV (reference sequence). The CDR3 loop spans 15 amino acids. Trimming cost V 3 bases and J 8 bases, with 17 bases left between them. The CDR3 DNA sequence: TGTGCCAGCAGTTTGTATCCGGGGGGCCGTTATGAGCAGTTCTTC. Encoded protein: CASSLYPGGRYEQFF.

CDR3 residues: CASSVVGQGVELFF. CDR3 bases: TGTGCCAGCAGCGTAGTGGGACAGGGGGTTGAGCTGTTTTTT. The gene calls are TRBV9 and TRBJ2-2; 11 positions match TRBD1. The trim removed 0 bases at V and 11 bases at J, leaving 3 bases unmatched. The CDR3 is 14 amino acids. Germline CDR1 and CDR2: SGDLS and YYNGEE. Using reference TRBV9 and TRBJ2-2 for the parts outside the CDR3, the full variable domain is DSGVTQTPKHLITATGQRVTLRCSPRSGDLSVYWYQQSLDQGLQFLIQYYNGEERAKGNILERFSAQQFPDLHSELNLSSLELGDSALYFCASSVVGQGVELFFGEGSRLTVL.

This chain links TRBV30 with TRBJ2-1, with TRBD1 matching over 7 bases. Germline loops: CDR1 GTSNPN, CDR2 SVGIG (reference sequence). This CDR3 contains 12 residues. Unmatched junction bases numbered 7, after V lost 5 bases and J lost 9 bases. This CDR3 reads CAWGEQGFEQFF. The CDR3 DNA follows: TGTGCCTGGGGAGAACAGGGGTTTGAGCAGTTCTTC.

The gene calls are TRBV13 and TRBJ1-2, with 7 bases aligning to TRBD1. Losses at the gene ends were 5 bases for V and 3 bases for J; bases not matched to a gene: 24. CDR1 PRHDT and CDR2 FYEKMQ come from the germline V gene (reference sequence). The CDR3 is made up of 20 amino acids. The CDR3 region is CASSAATGGGAGHSDYGYTF. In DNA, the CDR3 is TGTGCCAGCAGCGCCGCCACAGGAGGGGGCGCGGGGCACTCCGACTATGGCTACACCTTC.

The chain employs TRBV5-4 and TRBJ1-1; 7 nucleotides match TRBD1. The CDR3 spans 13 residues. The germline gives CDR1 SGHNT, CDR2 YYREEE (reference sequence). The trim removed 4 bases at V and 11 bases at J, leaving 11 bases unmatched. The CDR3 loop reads CASSPTGPGVAFF. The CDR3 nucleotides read TGTGCCAGCAGCCCGACAGGGCCCGGTGTGGCTTTCTTT.

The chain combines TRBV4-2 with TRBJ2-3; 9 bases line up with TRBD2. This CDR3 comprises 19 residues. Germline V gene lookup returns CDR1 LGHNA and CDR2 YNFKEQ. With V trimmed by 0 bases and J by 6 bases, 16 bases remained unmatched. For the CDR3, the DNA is TGTGCCAGCAGCCAAGATGGGGTAGTCGGCGGGGGGGCCTTTGATACGCAGTATTTT. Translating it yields CASSQDGVVGGGAFDTQYF.

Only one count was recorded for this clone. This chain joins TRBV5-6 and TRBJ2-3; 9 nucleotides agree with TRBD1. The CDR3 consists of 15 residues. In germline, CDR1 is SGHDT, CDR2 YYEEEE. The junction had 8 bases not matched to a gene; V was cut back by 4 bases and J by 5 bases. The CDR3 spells CASSTPGQGKDTQYF. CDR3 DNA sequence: TGTGCCAGCAGCACGCCGGGACAGGGAAAAGATACGCAGTATTTT.

CDR3 sequence: CAWSVLHRDYGYTF. In nucleotides, the CDR3 is TGTGCCTGGAGTGTACTGCACAGGGACTATGGCTACACCTTC. The V call is TRBV30, the J call TRBJ1-2, with D maybe TRBD1 (6 bases). The germline V gene encodes CDR1 GTSNPN and CDR2 SVGIG (reference sequence). Trimming removed 0 bases from V and 3 bases from J, with 11 bases in between. This CDR3 has 14 residues.

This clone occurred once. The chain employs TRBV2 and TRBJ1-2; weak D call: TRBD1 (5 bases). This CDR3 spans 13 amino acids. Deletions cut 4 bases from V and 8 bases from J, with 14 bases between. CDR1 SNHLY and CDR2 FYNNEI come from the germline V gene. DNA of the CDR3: TGTGCCAGCAGTGTCGGAGGGGTCGCGGGCTACACCTTC. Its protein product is CASSVGGVAGYTF. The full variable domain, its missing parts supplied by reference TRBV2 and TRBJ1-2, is EPEVTQTPSHQVTQMGQEVILRCVPISNHLYFYWYRQILGQKVEFLVSFYNNEISEKSEIFDDQFSVERPDGSNFTLKIRSTKLEDSAMYFCASSVGGVAGYTFGSGTRLTVV.